This T cell receptor beta chain is drawn from a study of blood T cells in healthy people across ages. Study information: Template-switching capture recovered about one barcoded beta molecule per two T cells. Study-wide results and limits: Across the age range, TCR beta diversity per million T cells fell in a roughly linear way. Estimates based on one million T cells were treated as lower bounds.

Points on this clonotype: Its antigen is undetermined.

The second PCR ran roughly 6 to 12 cycles with a sample-barcoded 5' primer and J-beta primers. With 12 random nucleotides, a template-switch adaptor tagged each individual cDNA molecule. TCRdb re-called the 5' RACE reads with MiXCR, one entry per CDR3 protein. Of roughly 2 million distinct CDR3 sequences detected, roughly 50% appear once; the ten largest clones hold approximately 2.1%. The receptor was isolated from a woman aged 40 to 50 in good health. Input material: blood.

The CDR3 here is CASSWSGTADTQYF. As DNA, the CDR3 is TGTGCCAGCAGCTGGAGCGGGACGGCAGATACGCAGTATTTT. The V gene is TRBV7-9, the J gene TRBJ2-3, with TRBD2 identical over 7 bases. The trim removed 4 bases at V and 4 bases at J, leaving 5 bases unmatched. The CDR3 is 14 residues long. CDR1 and CDR2 (germline): SEHNR, FQNEAQ (reference sequence).